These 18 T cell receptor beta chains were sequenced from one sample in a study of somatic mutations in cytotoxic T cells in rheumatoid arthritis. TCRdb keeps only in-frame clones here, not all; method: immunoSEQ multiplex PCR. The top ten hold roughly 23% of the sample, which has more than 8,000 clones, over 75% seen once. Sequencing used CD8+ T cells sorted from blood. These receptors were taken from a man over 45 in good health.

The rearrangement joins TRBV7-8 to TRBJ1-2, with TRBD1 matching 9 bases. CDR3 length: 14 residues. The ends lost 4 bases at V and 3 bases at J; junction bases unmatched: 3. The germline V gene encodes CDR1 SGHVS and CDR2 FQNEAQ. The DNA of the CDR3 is TGTGCCAGCAGCTCGGGACAGGGAGACTATGGCTACACCTTC. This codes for CASSSGQGDYGYTF.

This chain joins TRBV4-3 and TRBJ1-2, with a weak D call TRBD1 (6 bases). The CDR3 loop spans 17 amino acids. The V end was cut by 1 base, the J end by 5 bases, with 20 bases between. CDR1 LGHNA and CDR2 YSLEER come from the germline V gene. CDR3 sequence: CASSQGRTGPRRYGYTF. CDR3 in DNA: TGCGCCAGCAGCCAAGGACGCACAGGGCCGCGGAGGTATGGCTACACCTTC.

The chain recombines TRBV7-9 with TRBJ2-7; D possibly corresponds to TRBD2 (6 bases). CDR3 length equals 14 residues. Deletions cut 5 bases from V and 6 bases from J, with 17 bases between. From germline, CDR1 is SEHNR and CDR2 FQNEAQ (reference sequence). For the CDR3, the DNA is TGTGCCAGCAGCGGGGGGTCCCCCCTAGTCGAGCAGTACTTC. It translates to CASSGGSPLVEQYF.

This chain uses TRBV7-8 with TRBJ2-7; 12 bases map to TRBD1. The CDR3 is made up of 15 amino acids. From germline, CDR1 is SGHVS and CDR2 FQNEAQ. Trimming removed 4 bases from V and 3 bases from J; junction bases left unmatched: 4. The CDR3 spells CASSSGQGANYEQYF. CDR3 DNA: TGTGCCAGCAGCTCGGGACAGGGGGCTAACTACGAGCAGTACTTC.

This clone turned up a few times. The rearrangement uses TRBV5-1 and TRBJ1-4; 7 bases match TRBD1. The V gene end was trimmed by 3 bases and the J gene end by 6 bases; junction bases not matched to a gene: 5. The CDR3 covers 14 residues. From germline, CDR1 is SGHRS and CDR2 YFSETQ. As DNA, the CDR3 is TGCGCCAGCAGCTCGAGGGGGCAGTATGAAAAACTGTTTTTT. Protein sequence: CASSSRGQYEKLFF.

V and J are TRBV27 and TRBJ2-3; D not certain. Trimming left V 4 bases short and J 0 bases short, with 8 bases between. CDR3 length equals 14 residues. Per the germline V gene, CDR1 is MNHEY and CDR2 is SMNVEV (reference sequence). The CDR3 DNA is TGTGCCAGCAGTTCGACAACTAGCACAGATACGCAGTATTTT. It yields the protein CASSSTTSTDTQYF.

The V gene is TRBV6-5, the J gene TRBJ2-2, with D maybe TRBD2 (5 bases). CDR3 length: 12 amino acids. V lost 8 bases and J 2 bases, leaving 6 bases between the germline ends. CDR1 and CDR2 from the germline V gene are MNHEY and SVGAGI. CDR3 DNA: TGTGCCAGCGAGGGAAACACCGGGGAGCTGTTTTTT. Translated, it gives CASEGNTGELFF.

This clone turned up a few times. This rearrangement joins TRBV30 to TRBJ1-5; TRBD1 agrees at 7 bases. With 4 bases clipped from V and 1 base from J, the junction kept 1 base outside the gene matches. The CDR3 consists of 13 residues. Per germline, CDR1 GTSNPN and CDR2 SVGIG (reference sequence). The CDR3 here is CAWTGGSNQPQHF. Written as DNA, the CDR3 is TGTGCCTGGACAGGGGGGAGCAATCAGCCCCAGCATTTT.

CDR3 sequence: CASSWEPGTSGEAFF. For the CDR3, the DNA is TGTGCCAGCAGTTGGGAGCCCGGGACATCAGGGGAAGCTTTCTTT. The gene calls are TRBV6-5 and TRBJ1-1, with D possibly matching TRBD1 (6 bases). Germline-derived CDR1 and CDR2 are MNHEY and SVGAGI. This CDR3 is 15 amino acids long. The V end lost 4 bases, the J end lost 8 bases, and 20 bases lay between the germline ends.

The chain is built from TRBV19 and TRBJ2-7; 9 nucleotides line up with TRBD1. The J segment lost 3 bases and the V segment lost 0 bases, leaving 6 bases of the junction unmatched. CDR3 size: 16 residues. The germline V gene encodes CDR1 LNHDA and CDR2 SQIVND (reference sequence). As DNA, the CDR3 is TGTGCCAGTAGTATAGACTGGACAGGGGAAGGCTACGAGCAGTACTTC. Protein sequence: CASSIDWTGEGYEQYF. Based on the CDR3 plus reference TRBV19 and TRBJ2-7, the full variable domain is DGGITQSPKYLFRKEGQNVTLSCEQNLNHDAMYWYRQDPGQGLRLIYYSQIVNDFQKGDIAEGYSVSREKKESFPLTVTSAQKNPTAFYLCASSIDWTGEGYEQYFGPGTRLTVT.

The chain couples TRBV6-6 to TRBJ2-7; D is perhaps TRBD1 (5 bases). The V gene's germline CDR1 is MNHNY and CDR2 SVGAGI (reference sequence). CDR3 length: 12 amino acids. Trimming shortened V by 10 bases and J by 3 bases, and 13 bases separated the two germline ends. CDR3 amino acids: CATSRGYYEQYF. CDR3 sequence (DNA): TGTGCCACCTCTAGGGGCTACTACGAGCAGTACTTC.

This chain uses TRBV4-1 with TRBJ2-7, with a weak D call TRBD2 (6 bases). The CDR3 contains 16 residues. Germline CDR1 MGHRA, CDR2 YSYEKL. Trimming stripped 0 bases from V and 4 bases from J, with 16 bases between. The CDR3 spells CASSQDGSGLLYEQYF. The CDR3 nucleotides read TGCGCCAGCAGCCAAGATGGTAGCGGCCTTCTATACGAGCAGTACTTC.

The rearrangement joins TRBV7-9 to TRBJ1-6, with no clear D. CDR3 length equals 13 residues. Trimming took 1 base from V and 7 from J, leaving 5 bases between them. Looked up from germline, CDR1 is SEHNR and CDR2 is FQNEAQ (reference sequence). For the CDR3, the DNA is TGTGCCAGCAGCTTAGGGGCCAATTCACCCCTCCACTTT. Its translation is CASSLGANSPLHF.

In nucleotides, the CDR3 is TGTGCCAGCAGTTTGGAGGGAGTTTTTGGCTACACCTTC. The encoded protein is CASSLEGVFGYTF. The chain employs TRBV28 and TRBJ1-2; unclear D gene. V lost 3 bases and J lost 7, with 12 bases in between. Germline V gene lookup returns CDR1 MDHEN and CDR2 SYDVKM. This CDR3 region has 13 residues.

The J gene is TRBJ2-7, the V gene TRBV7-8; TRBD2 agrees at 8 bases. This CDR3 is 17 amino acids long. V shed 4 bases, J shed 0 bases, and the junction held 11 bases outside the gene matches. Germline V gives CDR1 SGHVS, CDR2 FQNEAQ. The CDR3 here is CASSSLAGITPSYEQYF. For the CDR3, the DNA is TGTGCCAGCAGCTCCCTAGCGGGTATCACTCCCTCCTACGAGCAGTACTTC.

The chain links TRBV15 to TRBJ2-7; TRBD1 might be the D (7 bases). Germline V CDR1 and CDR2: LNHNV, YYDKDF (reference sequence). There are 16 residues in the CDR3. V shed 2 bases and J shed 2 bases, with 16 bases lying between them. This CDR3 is CATSRPSGDRPYEQYF. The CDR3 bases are TGTGCCACCAGCAGACCGTCGGGGGACAGACCCTACGAGCAGTACTTC.

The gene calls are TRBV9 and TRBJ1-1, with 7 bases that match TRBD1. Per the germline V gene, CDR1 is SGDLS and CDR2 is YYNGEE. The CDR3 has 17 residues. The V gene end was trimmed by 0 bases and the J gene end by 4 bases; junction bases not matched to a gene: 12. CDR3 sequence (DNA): TGTGCCAGCAGCGTAGGGGGTCAGGGGGTGCGGGGCACTGAAGCTTTCTTT. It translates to CASSVGGQGVRGTEAFF.

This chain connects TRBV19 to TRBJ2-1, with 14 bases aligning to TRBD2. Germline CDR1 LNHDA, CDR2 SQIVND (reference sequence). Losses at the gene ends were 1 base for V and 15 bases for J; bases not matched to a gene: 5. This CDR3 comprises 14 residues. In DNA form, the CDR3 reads TGTGCCAGTAGTATAGGGACTAGCGGGAGGTCGCCGTTCTTC. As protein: CASSIGTSGRSPFF.